These T cell receptor beta chains were read from a single sample in a study of control samples from healthy donors and cancer patients. Profiled with immunoSEQ multiplex PCR; TCRdb holds only in-frame clones, not every one. The sample records almost 85,000 clones, roughly 82% being singletons. What was sequenced was PBMCs. Receptor source: a man aged 55 to 70 with head and neck cancer. The CDR3 runs from the conserved cysteine through the conserved F or W. The D gene is left open where the match is weak. Some rows mark clone size as missing; the rest say once, few, many or name a class of expanded clone.

J gene: TRBJ2-3
V gene: TRBV11-2
clone size: few
D gene: TRBD1
CDR3 DNA: TGTGCCAGCAACCGACGAGGGACAGGGTGGGCAGATACGCAGTATTTT
CDR3 protein: CASNRRGTGWADTQYF

J gene: TRBJ2-3
V gene: TRBV10-3
clone size: -
D gene: -
CDR3 DNA: TGTGCCATCAGTGGCGACGGGGATACGCAGTATTTT
CDR3 protein: CAISGDGDTQYF

J gene: TRBJ2-7
V gene: TRBV11-1
clone size: -
D gene: -
CDR3 DNA: TGTGCCAGCAGCTTTCTCGATTACGAGCAGTACTTC
CDR3 protein: CASSFLDYEQYF

J gene: TRBJ2-7
V gene: TRBV10-3
clone size: -
D gene: TRBD2
CDR3 DNA: TGTGCCATCACCGGGGGGTCGACCGCCGGCGAGCAGTACTTC
CDR3 protein: CAITGGSTAGEQYF

J gene: TRBJ1-1
V gene: TRBV12-3/TRBV12-4
clone size: -
D gene: -
CDR3 DNA: TGTGCCAGCAGTAGACAGAGGGAAGCTTTCTTT
CDR3 protein: CASSRQREAFF

J gene: TRBJ2-7
V gene: TRBV19
clone size: -
D gene: TRBD1
CDR3 DNA: TGTGCCAGTAGGCGTCCGGGACAGGGGGACGAGCAGTACTTC
CDR3 protein: CASRRPGQGDEQYF

J gene: TRBJ2-1
V gene: TRBV24-1
clone size: -
D gene: -
CDR3 DNA: TGTGCCACCAGTGATTCGGGGGGCCCCTACAATGAGCAGTTCTTC
CDR3 protein: CATSDSGGPYNEQFF

J gene: TRBJ2-4
V gene: TRBV5-1
clone size: -
D gene: -
CDR3 DNA: TGCGCCAGCAGCTTGGATCGCGGCTGGGAGGACATTCAGTACTTC
CDR3 protein: CASSLDRGWEDIQYF

J gene: TRBJ2-7
V gene: TRBV5-1
clone size: -
D gene: TRBD2
CDR3 DNA: TGCGCCAGCAGCTTGGTCCCTAGCGGACGCGAGCAGTACTTC
CDR3 protein: CASSLVPSGREQYF

J gene: TRBJ1-6
V gene: TRBV5-6
clone size: -
D gene: -
CDR3 DNA: TGTGCCAGCAGCCGTTCCAGCAATCACCCGGCCTCAAGTCGAGGGGCCCTCCACTTT
CDR3 protein: CASSRSSNHPASSRGALHF

J gene: TRBJ2-7
V gene: TRBV5-1
clone size: many
D gene: -
CDR3 DNA: TGCGCCAGCAGCAAAAGGTTAAACTCCTACGAGCAGTACTTC
CDR3 protein: CASSKRLNSYEQYF

J gene: TRBJ1-1
V gene: TRBV11-3
clone size: -
D gene: TRBD1
CDR3 DNA: TGTGCCAGCAGCTTAGATGGACAGGAGTACACTGAAGCTTTCTTT
CDR3 protein: CASSLDGQEYTEAFF

J gene: TRBJ2-2
V gene: TRBV19
clone size: -
D gene: -
CDR3 DNA: TGTGCCAGTAGTTCGGAACCGGGAAATTTGCGGGAGCTGTTTTTT
CDR3 protein: CASSSEPGNLRELFF

J gene: TRBJ1-3
V gene: TRBV6-5
clone size: -
D gene: -
CDR3 DNA: TGTGCCAGCGAAGAAAACACCATATATTTT
CDR3 protein: CASEENTIYF

J gene: TRBJ1-3
V gene: TRBV28
clone size: -
D gene: -
CDR3 DNA: TGTGCCAGCAGTTTGGACACTTTCTCTGGAAACACCATATATTTT
CDR3 protein: CASSLDTFSGNTIYF

J gene: TRBJ2-1
V gene: TRBV25-1
clone size: -
D gene: -
CDR3 DNA: TGTGCCAGCAGTGAATATGGGGAGTACAATGAGCAGTTCTTC
CDR3 protein: CASSEYGEYNEQFF

J gene: TRBJ2-1
V gene: TRBV28
clone size: few
D gene: -
CDR3 DNA: TGTGCCAGCAGTTGGACCCCCTCCAATGAGCAGTTCTTC
CDR3 protein: CASSWTPSNEQFF

J gene: TRBJ2-3
V gene: TRBV28
clone size: -
D gene: -
CDR3 DNA: TGTGCCAGCAGTCCCGGTTGGCCTGGCACAGATACGCAGTATTTT
CDR3 protein: CASSPGWPGTDTQYF

J gene: TRBJ2-2
V gene: TRBV5-1
clone size: few
D gene: -
CDR3 DNA: TGCGCCAGCAGCTTAGGGAGGTCGACCGGGGAGCTGTTTTTT
CDR3 protein: CASSLGRSTGELFF

J gene: TRBJ2-7
V gene: TRBV2
clone size: -
D gene: TRBD2
CDR3 DNA: TGTGCCAGCAAAATTCAAGCGGGAGGGGGCGAGCAGTACTTC
CDR3 protein: CASKIQAGGGEQYF

J gene: TRBJ2-7
V gene: TRBV5-4
clone size: -
D gene: TRBD1
CDR3 DNA: TGTGCCAGCAGCGTACAGGGGAAGTCCTCCTACGAGCAGTACTTC
CDR3 protein: CASSVQGKSSYEQYF

J gene: TRBJ2-1
V gene: TRBV28
clone size: -
D gene: -
CDR3 DNA: TGTGCCAGCAGTCTTCTGGGGTCGGGGCCCCTTTCCAATGAGCAGTTCTTC
CDR3 protein: CASSLLGSGPLSNEQFF

J gene: TRBJ1-2
V gene: TRBV6-5
clone size: -
D gene: -
CDR3 DNA: TGTGCCAGCAGTCCCGGGGCAGCGCGGGCCTATGGCTACACCTTC
CDR3 protein: CASSPGAARAYGYTF

J gene: TRBJ1-5
V gene: TRBV6-2/TRBV6-3
clone size: -
D gene: -
CDR3 DNA: TGTGCCAGCAGCCCTCATCGGCAGGGGTATAGCAATCAGCCCCAGCATTTT
CDR3 protein: CASSPHRQGYSNQPQHF

J gene: TRBJ2-7
V gene: TRBV3-1/TRBV3-2
clone size: -
D gene: -
CDR3 DNA: TGTGCCAGCAGCTGGGGGCTATCCACTAATCAGGAGCAGTACTTC
CDR3 protein: CASSWGLSTNQEQYF

J gene: TRBJ1-2
V gene: TRBV5-4
clone size: -
D gene: -
CDR3 DNA: TGTGCCAGCAGCCAAACAGGAAACTATGGCTACACCTTC
CDR3 protein: CASSQTGNYGYTF

J gene: TRBJ2-7
V gene: TRBV11-2
clone size: -
D gene: -
CDR3 DNA: TGTGCCAGCAGCCGGCTCTACGAGCAGTACTTC
CDR3 protein: CASSRLYEQYF

J gene: TRBJ2-3
V gene: TRBV19
clone size: -
D gene: -
CDR3 DNA: TGTGCCAGTAGTAAGACAGTCATTAGCACAGATACGCAGTATTTT
CDR3 protein: CASSKTVISTDTQYF

J gene: TRBJ1-6
V gene: TRBV14
clone size: -
D gene: -
CDR3 DNA: TGTGCCAGCAGCCCCCTCAGGGGTACCCTCCACTTT
CDR3 protein: CASSPLRGTLHF

J gene: TRBJ2-5
V gene: TRBV5-4
clone size: -
D gene: -
CDR3 DNA: TGTGCCAGCAGCTTCCTACCTCTGGAGACCCAGTACTTC
CDR3 protein: CASSFLPLETQYF

J gene: TRBJ1-2
V gene: TRBV7-2
clone size: -
D gene: -
CDR3 DNA: TGTGCCAGCAGCTTAGATCGGCAGGGCGGCTACACCTTC
CDR3 protein: CASSLDRQGGYTF

J gene: TRBJ2-1
V gene: TRBV5-1
clone size: -
D gene: TRBD2
CDR3 DNA: TGCGCCAGCAGAGGGACTAGCGGGACCTACAATGAGCAGTTCTTC
CDR3 protein: CASRGTSGTYNEQFF

J gene: TRBJ2-7
V gene: TRBV10-1
clone size: -
D gene: -
CDR3 DNA: TGCGCCAGCAGTGATCCCGGGACGGACAATTCCTACGAGCAGTACTTC
CDR3 protein: CASSDPGTDNSYEQYF

J gene: TRBJ1-6
V gene: TRBV2
clone size: -
D gene: TRBD1
CDR3 DNA: TGTGCCAGCAGCGGACAGGGGTTTTATAATTCACCCCTCCACTTT
CDR3 protein: CASSGQGFYNSPLHF

J gene: TRBJ2-1
V gene: TRBV11-3
clone size: -
D gene: -
CDR3 DNA: TGTGCCAGCAGCTTAGAACAGGGTGGAACCTACAATGAGCAGTTCTTC
CDR3 protein: CASSLEQGGTYNEQFF

J gene: TRBJ2-3
V gene: TRBV27
clone size: -
D gene: TRBD1
CDR3 DNA: TGTGCCAGCAGAGACAGGGGGGGTCCAGATACGCAGTATTTT
CDR3 protein: CASRDRGGPDTQYF

J gene: TRBJ2-3
V gene: TRBV7-9
clone size: once
D gene: -
CDR3 DNA: TGTGCCAGCAGCCCAACCCCCCTAGATACGCAGTATTTT
CDR3 protein: CASSPTPLDTQYF

J gene: TRBJ2-7
V gene: TRBV28
clone size: -
D gene: TRBD2
CDR3 DNA: TGTGCCAGCAGTTCCTCTAGCGGGGTAAGCGAGCAGTACTTC
CDR3 protein: CASSSSSGVSEQYF

J gene: TRBJ2-7
V gene: TRBV28
clone size: -
D gene: -
CDR3 DNA: TGTGCCAGCACACCTCAGGGTGGGGCGGGCGGCTACGAGCAGTACTTC
CDR3 protein: CASTPQGGAGGYEQYF

J gene: TRBJ1-2
V gene: TRBV7-9
clone size: -
D gene: -
CDR3 DNA: TGTGCCAGCAGCTTCGGTGTTGGCGGCTACACCTTC
CDR3 protein: CASSFGVGGYTF

J gene: TRBJ2-1
V gene: TRBV7-2
clone size: -
D gene: -
CDR3 DNA: TGTGCCAGCAGCTTTGTGGAAAGTATATTCTTC
CDR3 protein: CASSFVESIFF

J gene: TRBJ2-3
V gene: TRBV2
clone size: -
D gene: TRBD2
CDR3 DNA: TGTGCCAGCAGGTCACTAGCGGGACTAGCAGATACGCAGTATTTT
CDR3 protein: CASRSLAGLADTQYF

J gene: TRBJ1-1
V gene: TRBV4-1
clone size: -
D gene: -
CDR3 DNA: TGCGCCAGCAGCCAAGTCCAGGGAACCACTGAAGCTTTCTTT
CDR3 protein: CASSQVQGTTEAFF

J gene: TRBJ2-2
V gene: TRBV3-1/TRBV3-2
clone size: -
D gene: -
CDR3 DNA: TGTGCCAGCAGCTTTACCGGGGAGCTGTTTTTT
CDR3 protein: CASSFTGELFF

J gene: TRBJ2-5
V gene: TRBV7-6
clone size: once
D gene: TRBD2
CDR3 DNA: TGTGCCAGCAGCCAGCGGGGGGCGGGGATCCAAGAGACCCAGTACTTC
CDR3 protein: CASSQRGAGIQETQYF

J gene: TRBJ2-3
V gene: TRBV27
clone size: -
D gene: -
CDR3 DNA: TGTGCCAGCAGTTTTAGTCTAGCCGGTACGCAGTATTTT
CDR3 protein: CASSFSLAGTQYF

J gene: TRBJ2-1
V gene: TRBV10-2
clone size: -
D gene: -
CDR3 DNA: TGCGCCACCCAATGGGTAGCTAACAATGAGCAGTTCTTC
CDR3 protein: CATQWVANNEQFF

J gene: TRBJ1-1
V gene: TRBV30
clone size: -
D gene: -
CDR3 DNA: TGTGCCTGGAGTGTACTTTGGGGAAACACTGAAGCTTTCTTT
CDR3 protein: CAWSVLWGNTEAFF

J gene: TRBJ2-3
V gene: TRBV11-2
clone size: once
D gene: TRBD1
CDR3 DNA: TGTGCCAGCAGCCTCGGGACAGGGGTGGCAGATACGCAGTATTTT
CDR3 protein: CASSLGTGVADTQYF